This TCR beta chain was obtained from a study of blood T cells in healthy people across ages. Germline V lookup: CDR1 MNHEY, CDR2 SMNVEV (reference sequence). Trimming stripped 5 bases from V and 4 bases from J, with 14 bases between. The CDR3 extends over 14 amino acids. Combining a sample-barcoded 5' primer with a J-beta primer mix, a second PCR ran for about 7 to 12 cycles. One entry per CDR3 protein, called by TCRdb with MiXCR from the 5' RACE reads. The repertoire has roughly 800,000 distinct CDR3 sequences, roughly 35% of them found once; the top ten carry under 15%. Study-level results: Correlation between TCR beta diversity and naive T cell percentage was strong. Long-lived donors carried more naive CD4+ cells and greater diversity than aged donors. Estimated diversity that came from one million T cells was considered an underestimate.

Worth noting for this clonotype: The antigen is undetermined.

It was 8 to 10 milliliters of peripheral blood that were drawn from each donor. The chain is built from TRBV27 and TRBJ2-5; a possible D gene is TRBD1 (5 bases). This TCR was recovered from a man between 18 and 29 years old in good health. Sequenced: blood. The DNA for the CDR3 is TGTGCCAGCAGTGTAGGGGTTAAGGGAGAGACCCAGTACTTC. It translates to CASSVGVKGETQYF.